This T cell receptor (beta chain) was profiled in a study of T-cell reconstitution after alpha-beta-depleted transplantation in children. Remarks on this clonotype: Antigen unknown.

It was with unique molecular identifiers that the TCRbeta library was prepared. Each CDR3 protein gets one entry after TCRdb re-called the PCR reads with MiXCR. This sample yields 450,000 to 700,000 distinct CDR3 sequences, of which roughly 27% are seen a single time; about 35% belongs to the top ten. Study-level results: Roughly two months post-transplant, alpha-beta T cells reportedly originated from several hundred graft clones that had expanded. Surviving recipient cells, namely T cells and thymic progenitors, were the source of high day-60 TCRbeta diversity in some patients. One year after transplant, T-cell counts and diversity came mostly from newly produced T cells.

Germline-derived CDR1 and CDR2 are SQVTM and ANQGSEA. V lost 7 bases and J lost 2; bases outside the gene matches: 9. The CDR3 sequence is 14 residues long. The V gene is TRBV29-1, the J gene TRBJ2-5, with 8 bases that match TRBD1. The clonotype was recovered from a boy younger than two with Wiskott-Aldrich syndrome, due to receive a stem cell transplant. The source material was PBMCs, sampled before TCRalphabeta/CD19-depleted stem cell transplant. The CDR3 coding sequence is TGCAGCGGAGCAGAGGGGACAGGACAAGAGACCCAGTACTTC. The encoded protein is CSGAEGTGQETQYF. Supplemented by reference TRBV29-1 and TRBJ2-5, the full variable domain reads SAVISQKPSRDICQRGTSLTIQCQVDSQVTMMFWYRQQPGQSLTLIATANQGSEATYESGFVIDKFPISRPNLTFSTLTVSNMSPEDSSIYLCSGAEGTGQETQYFGPGTRLLVL.